Described below is a single TCR beta chain sequence and its context. The antigen is undetermined. This sample stems from a study of Ad26.COV2.S vaccination and SARS-CoV-2 variants. On the study more broadly: The vaccine Ad26.COV2.S was put into the muscle once, or twice with 56 days between.

The treatment was: some 20 received Ad26.COV2.S at low or high dose, single or two shots; 5 received placebo; per-sample allocation not given. Sampling was performed 63 days after the first vaccine or placebo injection. CDR1 is KGHDR and CDR2 is SFDVKD in the germline V gene. The CDR3 is made up of 15 amino acids. The junction had 7 bases not matched to a gene; V was cut back by 3 bases and J by 5 bases. Assay: immunoSEQ multiplex PCR; the TCRdb copy retains only in-frame clones and omits some. The table includes 380,000 or so clones, approximately 83% detected once. Study-wide findings and caveats: Following vaccination, spike-specific CD8+ and CD4+ T cell responses reportedly exhibited substantial breadth. Vaccinated and placebo-treated recipients had similar non-spike TCR breadth.

The rearrangement links TRBV24-1 to TRBJ2-5; 8 bases match TRBD2. The sequencing used peripheral blood, collected in a trial of Ad26.COV2.S vaccine versus placebo. The TCR comes from a person aged 18-65 years who received the Ad26.COV2.S COVID-19 vaccine or a placebo. CDR3 DNA: TGTGCCACCAGTGATCCCCGGGGGGGCTGGGAGACCCAGTACTTC. The encoded protein is CATSDPRGGWETQYF.